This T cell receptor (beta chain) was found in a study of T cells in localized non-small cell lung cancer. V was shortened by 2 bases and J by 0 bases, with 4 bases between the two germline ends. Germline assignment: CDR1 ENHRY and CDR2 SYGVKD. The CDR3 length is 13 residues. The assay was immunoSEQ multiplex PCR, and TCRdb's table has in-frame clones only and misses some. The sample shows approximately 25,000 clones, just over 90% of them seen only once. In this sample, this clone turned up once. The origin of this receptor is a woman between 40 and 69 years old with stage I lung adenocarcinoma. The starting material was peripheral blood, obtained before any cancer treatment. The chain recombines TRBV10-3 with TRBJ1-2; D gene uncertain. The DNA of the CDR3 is TGTGCCATCAGTGAGGGGGCTAACTATGGCTACACCTTC. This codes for CAISEGANYGYTF.